A selection of T cell receptor beta chains follows, all from one sample in a study of T cells after yellow fever vaccination. MiXCR was run by TCRdb on the 5' RACE reads, yielding one entry per CDR3 protein. The sample includes approximately 510,000 distinct CDR3 sequences, around a fifth of them seen just once. Here the sequenced sample was PBMCs, taken about 21 days after the first yellow fever vaccination. The receptors were gathered from a man aged 18 to 35 who received the YFV17D yellow fever vaccine. The CDR3 runs from the conserved cysteine through the conserved F or W. A D gene is named only where the DNA matches it firmly. Rows may omit the clone size; those that give it use once, few, many or a size class.

v_call	d_call	clone_size	j_call	cdr3_nt	cdr3_aa
TRBV29-1	TRBD1	few	TRBJ2-2	TGCAGCGCAGACGGACAGGATGAAACCGGGGAGCTGTTTTTT	CSADGQDETGELFF
TRBV12-3/TRBV12-4	-	many	TRBJ2-7	TGTGCCAGCAGTATTCGGACAAACTACGAGCAGTACTTC	CASSIRTNYEQYF
TRBV19	-	few	TRBJ2-5	TGTGCCAGTAGTAGGGACTTCTCCCAAGAGACCCAGTACTTC	CASSRDFSQETQYF
TRBV18	-	-	TRBJ2-3	TGTGCCAGCTCACCCCAACGGGACGGGGCAGATACGCAGTATTTT	CASSPQRDGADTQYF
TRBV6-1	TRBD2	-	TRBJ2-3	TGTGCCAGCAGCCACAGGGCTAGCGGGGGTCAGAGCGGCACAGATACGCAGTATTTT	CASSHRASGGQSGTDTQYF
TRBV12-3/TRBV12-4	-	once	TRBJ1-2	TGTGCCAGCAGTTTAGGCGGACGGAACTATGGCTACACCTTC	CASSLGGRNYGYTF
TRBV10-3	-	many	TRBJ2-3	TGTGCCATCAGTGAGTCCCGGGGAACCACAGATACGCAGTATTTT	CAISESRGTTDTQYF
TRBV5-5	-	few	TRBJ2-1	TGTGCCAGCAGCTTGGGACTGGTAGGATCCTACAATGAGCAGTTCTTC	CASSLGLVGSYNEQFF
TRBV28	TRBD2	many	TRBJ2-5	TGTGCCAGCAGTTTAACGCTAGCGGGCCAGGAGACCCAGTACTTC	CASSLTLAGQETQYF
TRBV5-1	-	-	TRBJ2-1	TGCGCCAGCAGCTTGGGTATTGGGGGCCCCATTAATGAGCAGTTCTTC	CASSLGIGGPINEQFF
TRBV20-1	TRBD1	-	TRBJ2-1	TGCAGTGCTCTGGCTCCGGGACAGGGCTCGAATGAGCAGTTCTTC	CSALAPGQGSNEQFF
TRBV7-9	TRBD1	few	TRBJ1-1	TGTGCCAGCAGCTTGTCCGTGGGAGGGGGCGCGAACACTGAAGCTTTCTTT	CASSLSVGGGANTEAFF
TRBV3-1	-	few	TRBJ2-7	TGTGCCAGCAGCCTCCAAGGGGTCCGTGAGAAGTACTTC	CASSLQGVREKYF
TRBV4-3	-	-	TRBJ2-5	TGCGCCAGCAGCCAAGATGTGGCTACAACTAGGGAGACCCAGTACTTC	CASSQDVATTRETQYF
TRBV6-1	-	few	TRBJ2-6	TGTGCCAGCAGTGAGAGGCGGTACTCTGGGGCCAACGTCCTGACTTTC	CASSERRYSGANVLTF
TRBV7-3	-	-	TRBJ2-3	TGTGCCAGCAGCTTAAACGGGGTCTCGGGAACAGATACGCAGTATTTT	CASSLNGVSGTDTQYF
TRBV27	-	few	TRBJ2-5	TGTGCCAGCAGTTTTTACTCCATTCGAGAGACCCAGTACTTC	CASSFYSIRETQYF